The 18 T cell receptor beta chains presented below share a single source sample, sequenced in a study of T cell responses to AZD1222 COVID-19 vaccine. Using immunoSEQ multiplex PCR, the repertoire was profiled, and TCRdb retains in-frame clones only, with some absent. The table shows some 130,000 clones, with over 75% occurring only once. The input for sequencing was peripheral blood, taken on day 0 of AZD1222 vaccination. These receptors were obtained from an adult in good health.

This sequence joins TRBV19 and TRBJ2-7, with D uncertain. In germline, CDR1 is LNHDA, CDR2 SQIVND (reference sequence). The CDR3 sequence is 13 residues long. Trimming cost V 3 bases and J 4 bases, with 10 bases left between them. CDR3 bases: TGTGCCAGTAGTATTAATAGGGAATACGAGCAGTACTTC. Protein product: CASSINREYEQYF.

This sequence joins TRBV11-2 and TRBJ1-2; D call uncertain. This CDR3 is 13 amino acids long. CDR1 and CDR2 (germline): SGHAT, FQNNGV. The V and J ends lost 5 bases and 0 bases respectively, with 7 bases between them. DNA of the CDR3: TGTGCCAGCAGCCTAGGAGCTAACTATGGCTACACCTTC. It translates to CASSLGANYGYTF.

The V and J genes are TRBV6-5 and TRBJ2-1; D not certain. The CDR3 has 13 amino acids. Deletions cut 4 bases from V and 7 bases from J, with 11 bases between. Germline V gene sequence: CDR1 MNHEY, CDR2 SVGAGI. The CDR3 bases are TGTGCCAGCAGTTTATCCCAGAGAAATGAGCAGTTCTTC. Protein: CASSLSQRNEQFF.

This clone was recorded once. J is TRBJ1-4 and V is TRBV4-2; the D gene is possibly TRBD1 (5 bases). The V and J ends lost 3 bases and 3 bases respectively, with 14 bases between them. This CDR3 region has 16 residues. Germline CDR1 is LGHNA and CDR2 is YNFKEQ. The DNA for the CDR3 is TGTGCCAGCAGCCAGGAGTGGAGACAGTCTAATGAAAAACTGTTTTTT. Its protein is CASSQEWRQSNEKLFF.

In this sample, this clone turned up a few times. The genes are TRBV5-8 and TRBJ1-1, with TRBD1 matching over 8 bases. Germline trimming cut 6 bases from V and 5 bases from J; bases unmatched to any gene: 3. Per the germline V gene, CDR1 is SGHTS and CDR2 is YDEGEE. The CDR3 contains 12 residues. The CDR3 coding sequence is TGTGCCAGCATCAGGGGGCTGACTGAAGCTTTCTTT. It translates to CASIRGLTEAFF.

This clone was counted only a few times. The chain carries TRBV6-2 or TRBV6-3 and TRBJ2-3; 14 bases align to TRBD2. Germline V gives CDR1 MNHEY, CDR2 SVGEGT. V lost 1 base to trimming and J lost 7 bases; unmatched junction nucleotides: 7. There are 17 residues in the CDR3. The CDR3 DNA is TGTGCCAGCAGTTACTTTGGACTAGCGGGGGGATCTAATACGCAGTATTTT. Translated: CASSYFGLAGGSNTQYF.

The V call is TRBV5-1, the J call TRBJ2-1; the match to TRBD2 covers 7 bases. The CDR3 runs to 14 residues. With 2 bases clipped from V and 6 bases from J, the junction kept 5 bases outside the gene matches. The germline CDR1 and CDR2 sequences are SGHRS and YFSETQ. The CDR3 nucleotides are TGCGCCAGCAGCTTATTTGAGCGGGGCAATGAGCAGTTCTTC. This gives the protein CASSLFERGNEQFF.

The chain uses TRBV7-8 and TRBJ1-2; 7 bases map to TRBD1. Germline loops: CDR1 SGHVS, CDR2 FQNEAQ. V shed 2 bases, J shed 5 bases, and the junction held 14 bases outside the gene matches. This CDR3 contains 17 residues. DNA for the CDR3: TGTGCCAGCAGCTTACGCCGACAGGGCCCAGTCCCTTATGGCTACACCTTC. Its protein product is CASSLRRQGPVPYGYTF.

The gene calls are TRBV6-1 and TRBJ1-3; no clear D. Germline V gene lookup returns CDR1 MNHNS and CDR2 SASEGT. CDR3 length equals 14 residues. The V and J ends lost 3 bases and 0 bases respectively, with 6 bases between them. This chain's CDR3 is CASSEPGSGNTIYF. The CDR3 DNA is TGTGCCAGCAGTGAGCCTGGCTCTGGAAACACCATATATTTT.

The chain employs TRBV2 and TRBJ1-4, with 7 bases lining up with TRBD1. J lost 8 bases, V lost 0 bases, and 0 bases had no gene match. There are 13 residues in the CDR3. Germline V lookup: CDR1 SNHLY, CDR2 FYNNEI. The CDR3 nucleotides are TGTGCCAGCAGTGAAGCAGGGGGCGAAAAACTGTTTTTT. Amino acids: CASSEAGGEKLFF.

V gene TRBV11-2 combines with J gene TRBJ2-1; TRBD2 matches at 7 bases. Per the germline V gene, CDR1 is SGHAT and CDR2 is FQNNGV. CDR3 size: 14 residues. V shed 5 bases, J shed 3 bases, and the junction held 4 bases outside the gene matches. The CDR3: CASSPSGVYNEQFF. Here the CDR3 DNA reads TGTGCCAGCAGCCCAAGCGGGGTCTACAATGAGCAGTTCTTC.

This clone occurred once. The chain is built from TRBV27 and TRBJ2-1; 8 nucleotides line up with TRBD2. There are 16 residues in the CDR3. Trimming cost V 3 bases and J 1 base; bases outside gene matches: 5. The V gene's germline CDR1 is MNHEY and CDR2 SMNVEV (reference sequence). The CDR3 loop is CASSFSSGESYNEQFF. The CDR3 nucleotides are TGTGCCAGCAGTTTTAGTAGCGGGGAGTCCTACAATGAGCAGTTCTTC.

The rearrangement uses TRBV25-1 and TRBJ1-2; no reliable D call. V was clipped by 1 base and J by 4 bases, with 13 bases between them. The CDR3 spans 15 residues. Germline assignment: CDR1 MGHDK and CDR2 SYGVNS. The CDR3 region is CASSESGYSVYGYTF. As DNA, the CDR3 is TGTGCCAGCAGTGAATCCGGGTATTCCGTCTATGGCTACACCTTC.

This chain uses TRBV7-9 with TRBJ2-3, with D tentatively TRBD2 (7 bases). The CDR3 covers 17 residues. V gave up 5 bases and J gave up 0 bases, with 18 bases separating them. Germline V CDR1 and CDR2: SEHNR, FQNEAQ (reference sequence). DNA for the CDR3: TGTGCCAGCAGCACCGGAGGGGGGGCAAGAAGCACAGATACGCAGTATTTT. Its protein is CASSTGGGARSTDTQYF.

The chain joins TRBV4-1 to TRBJ2-5; D is possibly TRBD2 (6 bases). The germline V gene has CDR1 MGHRA and CDR2 YSYEKL. This CDR3 is 14 amino acids long. Trimming shortened V by 0 bases and J by 6 bases, and 11 bases separated the two germline ends. The CDR3 loop is CASSQDTSRKTQYF. CDR3 DNA sequence: TGCGCCAGCAGCCAAGATACTAGCAGGAAGACCCAGTACTTC.

This clone is a singleton in its sample. This chain joins TRBV18 and TRBJ1-1, with D perhaps TRBD1 (5 bases). In germline, CDR1 is KGHSH, CDR2 LQKENI. The CDR3 totals 13 residues. Trimming left V 4 bases short and J 1 base short, with 7 bases between. The CDR3 region has the DNA TGTGCCAGCTCACTCCAGGGGAACACTGAAGCTTTCTTT. Its protein is CASSLQGNTEAFF.

This chain uses TRBV12-3 or TRBV12-4 with TRBJ2-3; D unresolved. V lost 2 bases and J lost 4, with 4 bases in between. CDR3 size: 12 residues. CDR3 nucleotide sequence: TGTGCCAGCAGTTTACGTGCAGATACGCAGTATTTT. This translates into CASSLRADTQYF.

Comment on this clone: One junction end does not reproduce the germline sequence, and a read error may be involved. The chain couples TRBV3-1 (or the pseudogene TRBV3-2) to TRBJ1-4; a possible D gene is TRBD1 (5 bases). The germline CDR1 and CDR2 sequences are LGHDT and YNNKEL (reference sequence). CDR3 size: 12 residues. CDR3 DNA: TGTGCCAGCAGCCCCAAGAGCGGGGCCCGCTATTTT. It translates to CASSPKSGARYF.